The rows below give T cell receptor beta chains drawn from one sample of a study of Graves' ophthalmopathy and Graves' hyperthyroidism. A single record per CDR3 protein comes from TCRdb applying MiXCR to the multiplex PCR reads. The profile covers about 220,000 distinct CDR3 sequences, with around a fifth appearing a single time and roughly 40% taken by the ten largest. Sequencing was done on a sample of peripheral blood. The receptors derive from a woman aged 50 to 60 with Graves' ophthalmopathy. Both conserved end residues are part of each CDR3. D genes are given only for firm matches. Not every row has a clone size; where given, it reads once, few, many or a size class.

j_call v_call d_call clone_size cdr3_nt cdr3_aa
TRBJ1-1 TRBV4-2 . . TGTGCCAGCAGCCCACGGACAGCTCTCGAAGCTTTCTTT CASSPRTALEAFF
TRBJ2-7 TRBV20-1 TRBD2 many TGCAGTGCCCCACCTGGGGGCGGGGGGCTCGAAGAGCAGTACTTC CSAPPGGGGLEEQYF
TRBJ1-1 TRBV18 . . TGTGCCAGCTCACCAGGGGTCACGGGACCGGGCACTGAAGCTTTCTTT CASSPGVTGPGTEAFF
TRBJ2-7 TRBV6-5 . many TGTGCCAGCAGCCGGGCAGAAACCTACGAGCAGTACTTC CASSRAETYEQYF
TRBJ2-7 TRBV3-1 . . TGTGCCAGCAGCCGCAGTGGGGGGGCCAGTGGGGCGTACGAGCAGTACTTC CASSRSGGASGAYEQYF
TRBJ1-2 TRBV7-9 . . TGTGCCAGCAGCACTTATGGCTACACCTTC CASSTYGYTF
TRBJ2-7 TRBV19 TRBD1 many TGTGCCAGTAGTATCGCTCCGGGACAGGTGGGCGAGCAGTACTTC CASSIAPGQVGEQYF
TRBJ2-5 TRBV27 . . TGTGCCAGCAGTTTATCGGGGGTCCGGGAGACCCAGTACTTC CASSLSGVRETQYF
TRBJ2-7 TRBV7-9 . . TGTGCCAGCAGCCCGACCGGACAGCCCTACGAGCAGTACTTC CASSPTGQPYEQYF
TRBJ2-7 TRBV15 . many TGTGCCACCAGCAGCTACGGACACGGGAGTGACGAGCAGTACTTC CATSSYGHGSDEQYF
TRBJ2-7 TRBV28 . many TGTGCCAGCAGCCTAGGAGTAGGGGACTCCACTTCCTACGAGCAGTACTTC CASSLGVGDSTSYEQYF
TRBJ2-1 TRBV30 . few TGTGCCTGGAGTGTAAGCCTAACGGGGAGCTCCTACAATGAGCAGTTCTTC CAWSVSLTGSSYNEQFF
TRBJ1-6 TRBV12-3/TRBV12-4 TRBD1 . TGTGCCAGCAGTCCTGGGACAGGGAGGCCTAGCCTCCACTTT CASSPGTGRPSLHF
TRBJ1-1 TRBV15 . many TGTGCCACCAGCAGACAGTTTCCAGCAACTGAAGCTTTCTTT CATSRQFPATEAFF
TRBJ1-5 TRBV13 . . TGTGCCAGCAGCGGACCGGGTAGCAATCAGCCCCAGCATTTT CASSGPGSNQPQHF
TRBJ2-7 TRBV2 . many TGTGCCAGCACTCTAAACCCGGCCCACGAGCAGTACTTC CASTLNPAHEQYF
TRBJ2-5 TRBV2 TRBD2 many TGTGCCAGCAGTAGACTAGCGGGAGGGGGAGAGACCCAGTACTTC CASSRLAGGGETQYF
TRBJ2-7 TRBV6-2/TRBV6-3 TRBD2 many TGTGCCAGCAGCTACCTTAGCGGGAGCTACGAGCAGTACTTC CASSYLSGSYEQYF
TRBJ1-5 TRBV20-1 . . TGCAGTGCTAGAGAGCGCGGGGTTATGAGCAATCAGCCCCAGCATTTT CSARERGVMSNQPQHF
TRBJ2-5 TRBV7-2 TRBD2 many TGTGCCAGCAGCTTAGCCCAGGGACTAGCGGGGAGACAAGAGACCCAGTACTTC CASSLAQGLAGRQETQYF
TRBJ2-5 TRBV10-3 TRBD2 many TGTGCCATCAGTGACAGCGGGAGGAGGCAGTGGAAAGAGACCCAGTACTTC CAISDSGRRQWKETQYF
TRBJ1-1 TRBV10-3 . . TGTGCCATCACGGGACACAAAAACACTGAAGCTTTCTTT CAITGHKNTEAFF
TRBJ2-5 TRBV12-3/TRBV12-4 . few TGTGCCAGCAGTCTCCGACGGATCCAAGAGACCCAGTACTTC CASSLRRIQETQYF
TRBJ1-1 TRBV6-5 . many TGTGCCAGCAGACGTCACGGCACTGAAGCTTTCTTT CASRRHGTEAFF
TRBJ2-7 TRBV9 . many TGTGCCAGCAGCGCCTCCCCGGCGTCCTACGAGCAGTACTTC CASSASPASYEQYF
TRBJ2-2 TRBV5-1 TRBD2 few TGCGCCAGCAGCCTGCCCCGAGGACTAGCAAGTACCGGGGAGCTGTTTTTT CASSLPRGLASTGELFF
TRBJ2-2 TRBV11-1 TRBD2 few TGTGCCAGCATCCCCGGGACTAGCGGACGGAACACCGGGGAGCTGTTTTTT CASIPGTSGRNTGELFF
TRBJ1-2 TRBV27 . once TGTGCCAGCAGTTTAAAGGCTCCGAACTATGGCTACACCTTC CASSLKAPNYGYTF
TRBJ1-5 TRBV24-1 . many TGTGCCACCAGTTCCGGGACAAACTTCAATCAGCCCCAGCATTTT CATSSGTNFNQPQHF
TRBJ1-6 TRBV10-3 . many TGTGCCACCGAGCGACAGGCCAATTCACCCCTCCACTTT CATERQANSPLHF
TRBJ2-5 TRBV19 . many TGTGCCAGTAGTATTTCCGCGGGAGACAGGGAGACCCAGTACTTC CASSISAGDRETQYF
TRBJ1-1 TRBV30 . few TGTGCCTGGAGACGAAACCTAGACTACACTGAAGCTTTCTTT CAWRRNLDYTEAFF
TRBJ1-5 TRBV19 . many TGTGCCAGTAGTATAGATCCAGGCCCCCATCAGCCCCAGCATTTT CASSIDPGPHQPQHF
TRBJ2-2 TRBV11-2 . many TGTGCCAGCATGAGAGGGAACACCGGGGAGCTGTTTTTT CASMRGNTGELFF